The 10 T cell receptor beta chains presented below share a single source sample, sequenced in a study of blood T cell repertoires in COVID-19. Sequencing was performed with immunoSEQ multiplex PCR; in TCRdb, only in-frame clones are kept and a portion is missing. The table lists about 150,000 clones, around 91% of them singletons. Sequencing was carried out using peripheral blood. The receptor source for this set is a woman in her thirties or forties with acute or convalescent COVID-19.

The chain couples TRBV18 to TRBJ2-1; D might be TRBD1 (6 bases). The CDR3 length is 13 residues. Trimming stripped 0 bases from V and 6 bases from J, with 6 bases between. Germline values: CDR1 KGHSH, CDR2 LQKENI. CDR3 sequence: CASSPPGGNEQFF. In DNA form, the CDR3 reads TGTGCCAGCTCACCACCAGGGGGCAATGAGCAGTTCTTC.

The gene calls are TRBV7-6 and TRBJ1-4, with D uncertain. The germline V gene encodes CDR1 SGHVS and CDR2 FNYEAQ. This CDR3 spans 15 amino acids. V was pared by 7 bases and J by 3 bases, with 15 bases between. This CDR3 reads CASTLGGSPNEKLFF. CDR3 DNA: TGTGCCAGCACCCTTGGAGGGTCCCCTAATGAAAAACTGTTTTTT.

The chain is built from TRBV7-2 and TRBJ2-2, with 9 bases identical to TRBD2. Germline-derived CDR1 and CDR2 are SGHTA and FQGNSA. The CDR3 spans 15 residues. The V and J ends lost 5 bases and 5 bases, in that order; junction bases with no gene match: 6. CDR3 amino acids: CASSPSGGLTGELFF. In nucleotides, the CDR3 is TGTGCCAGCAGCCCAAGCGGGGGGCTAACCGGGGAGCTGTTTTTT. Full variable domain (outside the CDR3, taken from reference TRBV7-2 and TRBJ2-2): GAGVSQSPSNKVTEKGKDVELRCDPISGHTALYWYRQSLGQGLEFLIYFQGNSAPDKSGLPSDRFSAERTGGSVSTLTIQRTQQEDSAVYLCASSPSGGLTGELFFGEGSRLTVL.

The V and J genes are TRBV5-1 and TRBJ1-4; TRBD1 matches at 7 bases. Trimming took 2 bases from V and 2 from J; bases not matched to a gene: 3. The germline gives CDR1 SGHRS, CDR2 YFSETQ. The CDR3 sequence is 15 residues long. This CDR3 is CASSLTGETNEKLFF. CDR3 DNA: TGCGCCAGCAGCTTAACAGGGGAGACTAATGAAAAACTGTTTTTT.

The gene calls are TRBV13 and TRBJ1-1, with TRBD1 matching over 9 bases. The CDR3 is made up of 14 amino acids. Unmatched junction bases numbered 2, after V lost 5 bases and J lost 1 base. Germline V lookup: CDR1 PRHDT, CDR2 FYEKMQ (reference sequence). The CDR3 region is CASSRGQGNTEAFF. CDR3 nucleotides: TGTGCCAGCAGCCGGGGACAGGGGAACACTGAAGCTTTCTTT.

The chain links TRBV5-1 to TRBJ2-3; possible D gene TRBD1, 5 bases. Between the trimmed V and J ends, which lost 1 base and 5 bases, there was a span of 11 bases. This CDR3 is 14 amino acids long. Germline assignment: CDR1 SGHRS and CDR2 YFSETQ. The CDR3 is CASSLLGLEDTQYF. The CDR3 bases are TGCGCCAGCAGCTTGCTGGGGCTGGAAGATACGCAGTATTTT.

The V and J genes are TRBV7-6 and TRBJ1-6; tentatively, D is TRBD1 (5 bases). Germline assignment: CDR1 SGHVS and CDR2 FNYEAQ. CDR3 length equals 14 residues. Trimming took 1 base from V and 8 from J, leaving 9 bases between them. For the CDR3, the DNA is TGTGCCAGCAGCTTAGAGGCAGGGTATTCACCCCTCCACTTT. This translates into CASSLEAGYSPLHF.

CDR3 sequence (DNA): TGTGCCAGCAGCCCACAAGGACAGGTCACCTACGAGCAGTACTTC. It yields the protein CASSPQGQVTYEQYF. The rearrangement links TRBV7-8 to TRBJ2-7; 7 positions match TRBD1. Germline V lookup: CDR1 SGHVS, CDR2 FQNEAQ. The CDR3 runs 15 residues. The ends lost 5 bases at V and 2 bases at J; junction bases unmatched: 9.

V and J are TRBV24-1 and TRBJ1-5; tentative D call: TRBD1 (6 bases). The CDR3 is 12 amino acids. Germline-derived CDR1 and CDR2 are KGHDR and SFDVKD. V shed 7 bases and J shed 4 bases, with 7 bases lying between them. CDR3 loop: CATSRGNQPQHF. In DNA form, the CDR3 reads TGTGCCACCAGCAGGGGTAATCAGCCCCAGCATTTT.

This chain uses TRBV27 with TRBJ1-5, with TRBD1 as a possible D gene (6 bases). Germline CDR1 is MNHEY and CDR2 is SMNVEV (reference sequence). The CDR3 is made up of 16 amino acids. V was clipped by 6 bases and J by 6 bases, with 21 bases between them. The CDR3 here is CASSRTPIGQTQPQHF. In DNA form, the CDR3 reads TGTGCCAGCAGCAGAACACCAATCGGACAGACTCAGCCCCAGCATTTT.